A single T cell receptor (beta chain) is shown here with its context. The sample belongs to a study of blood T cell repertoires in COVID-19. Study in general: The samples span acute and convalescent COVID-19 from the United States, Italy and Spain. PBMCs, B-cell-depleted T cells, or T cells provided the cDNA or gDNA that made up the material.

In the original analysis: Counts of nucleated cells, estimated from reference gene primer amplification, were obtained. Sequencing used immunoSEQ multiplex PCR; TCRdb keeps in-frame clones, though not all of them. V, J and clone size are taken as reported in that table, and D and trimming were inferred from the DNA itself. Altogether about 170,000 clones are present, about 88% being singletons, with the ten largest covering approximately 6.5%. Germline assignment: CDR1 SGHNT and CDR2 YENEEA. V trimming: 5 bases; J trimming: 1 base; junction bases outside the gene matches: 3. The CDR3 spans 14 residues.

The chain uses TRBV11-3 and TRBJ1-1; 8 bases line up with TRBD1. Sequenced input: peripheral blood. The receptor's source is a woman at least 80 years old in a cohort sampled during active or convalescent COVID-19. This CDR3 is CASSQGAGNTEAFF. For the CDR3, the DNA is TGTGCCAGCAGCCAGGGGGCCGGGAACACTGAAGCTTTCTTT.